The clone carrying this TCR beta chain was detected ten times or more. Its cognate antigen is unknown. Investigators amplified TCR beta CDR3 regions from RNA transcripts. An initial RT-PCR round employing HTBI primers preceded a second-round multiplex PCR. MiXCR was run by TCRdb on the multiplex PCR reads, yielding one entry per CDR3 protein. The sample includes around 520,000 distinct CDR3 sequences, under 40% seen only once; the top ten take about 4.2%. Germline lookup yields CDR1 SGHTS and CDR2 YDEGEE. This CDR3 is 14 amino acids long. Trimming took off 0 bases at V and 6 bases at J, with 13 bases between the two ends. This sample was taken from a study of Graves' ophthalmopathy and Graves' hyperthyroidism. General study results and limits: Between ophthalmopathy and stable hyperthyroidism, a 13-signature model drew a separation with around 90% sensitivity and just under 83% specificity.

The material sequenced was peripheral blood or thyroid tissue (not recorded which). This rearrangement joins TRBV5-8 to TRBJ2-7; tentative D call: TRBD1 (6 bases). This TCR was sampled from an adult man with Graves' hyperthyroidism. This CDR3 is CASSLATGSGEQYF. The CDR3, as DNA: TGTGCCAGCAGCTTGGCTACAGGGTCGGGCGAGCAGTACTTC.